A single sample gave rise to the 4 T cell receptor beta chains below, sequenced in a study of technical replicates of blood from four donors. Method: immunoSEQ multiplex PCR; TCRdb's copy keeps in-frame clones and lacks some. The sample carries 15,000 or so clones, under 90% recorded once. The sample consisted of PBMCs. The receptors shown here come from a human donor in good health.

V gene TRBV4-2 combines with J gene TRBJ2-5; 11 bases map to TRBD2. The CDR3 extends over 18 amino acids. The V segment lost 4 bases and the J segment 2 bases; nucleotides outside the gene matches: 12. The germline gives CDR1 LGHNA, CDR2 YNFKEQ. CDR3 sequence (DNA): TGTGCCAGCAGCCCTTACAGCCAAGGGACTAGCGGTCAAGAGACCCAGTACTTC. Translation gives CASSPYSQGTSGQETQYF.

The V gene is TRBV7-9, the J gene TRBJ2-5, with TRBD1 matching over 9 bases. The CDR3 length is 17 residues. The junction had 10 bases not matched to a gene; V was cut back by 4 bases and J by 1 base. CDR1 is SEHNR and CDR2 is FQNEAQ in the germline V gene (reference sequence). The CDR3 region is CASSWGVGQGSQETQYF. Written as DNA, the CDR3 is TGTGCCAGCAGCTGGGGTGTGGGACAGGGCTCCCAAGAGACCCAGTACTTC.

The gene calls are TRBV6-1 and TRBJ2-7; a weak D match, TRBD1 (6 bases). V shed 3 bases and J shed 5 bases, with 17 bases lying between them. CDR3 length: 15 amino acids. Germline assignment: CDR1 MNHNS and CDR2 SASEGT. The CDR3 here is CASSDLAGEGHEQYF. In nucleotides, the CDR3 is TGTGCCAGCAGTGATTTAGCAGGGGAAGGCCACGAGCAGTACTTC.

This sequence joins TRBV5-4 and TRBJ2-7; 7 bases map to TRBD2. The length of the CDR3 is 14 residues. Germline CDR1 is SGHNT and CDR2 is YYREEE (reference sequence). Trimming took 4 bases from V and 4 from J; bases not matched to a gene: 8. CDR3 region: CASSPGGSGYEQYF. The CDR3 nucleotides read TGTGCCAGCAGCCCGGGCGGGAGTGGATACGAGCAGTACTTC.